Described below is a single TCR beta chain sequence and its context. This CDR3 has 15 residues. V shed 5 bases and J 9 bases; nucleotides not matched to a gene: 8. CDR1 and CDR2 (germline): MDHEN, SYDVKM. This specimen comes from a study of cytomegalovirus exposure and HLA in healthy donors. A multiplex PCR was run with 60 Vbeta primers and 13 Jbeta primers. TCRdb keeps only in-frame clones here, not all; method: immunoSEQ multiplex PCR. The sample has under 200,000 clones, roughly 79% seen once. This rearrangement joins TRBV28 to TRBJ1-6; 9 bases are a match to TRBD1. The clonotype was recovered from a woman in her twenties or thirties in good health and CMV-seropositive. Material for sequencing was PBMCs. The CDR3 spells CASSPRGTGLSPLHF. CDR3 in DNA: TGTGCCAGCAGTCCTCGAGGGACAGGGCTTTCACCCCTCCACTTT.